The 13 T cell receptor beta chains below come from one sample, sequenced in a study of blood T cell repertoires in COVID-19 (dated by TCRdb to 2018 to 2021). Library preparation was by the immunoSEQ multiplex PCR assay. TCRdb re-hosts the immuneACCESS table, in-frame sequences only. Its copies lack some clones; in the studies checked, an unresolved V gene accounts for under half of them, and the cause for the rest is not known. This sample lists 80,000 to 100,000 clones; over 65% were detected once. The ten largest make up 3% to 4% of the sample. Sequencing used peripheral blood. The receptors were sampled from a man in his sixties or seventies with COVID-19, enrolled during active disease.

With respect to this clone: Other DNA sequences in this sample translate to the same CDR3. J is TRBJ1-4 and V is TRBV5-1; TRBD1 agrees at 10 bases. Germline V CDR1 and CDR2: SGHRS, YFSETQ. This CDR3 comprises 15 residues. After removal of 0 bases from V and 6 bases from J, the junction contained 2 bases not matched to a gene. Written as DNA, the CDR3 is TGCGCCAGCAGCTTGGCCGGGACAGGGGATGAAAAACTGTTTTTT. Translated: CASSLAGTGDEKLFF.

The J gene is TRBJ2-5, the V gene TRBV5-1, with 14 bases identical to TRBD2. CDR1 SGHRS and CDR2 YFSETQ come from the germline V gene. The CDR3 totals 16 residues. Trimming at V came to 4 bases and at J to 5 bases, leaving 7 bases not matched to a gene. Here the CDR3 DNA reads TGCGCCAGCAGCCCCGGACTAGCGGGAGGATTGGAGACCCAGTACTTC. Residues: CASSPGLAGGLETQYF.

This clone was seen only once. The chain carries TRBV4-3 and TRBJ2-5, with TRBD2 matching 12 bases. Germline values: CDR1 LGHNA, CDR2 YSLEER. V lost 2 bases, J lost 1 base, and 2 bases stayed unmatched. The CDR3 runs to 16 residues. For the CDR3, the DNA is TGCGCCAGCAGCCAACCGGGACTAGCGGGCCAAGAGACCCAGTACTTC. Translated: CASSQPGLAGQETQYF.

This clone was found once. The CDR3 sequence is CASSPGTSGRNTGELFF. The CDR3 region has the DNA TGTGCCAGCAGCCCCGGGACTAGCGGGAGGAACACCGGGGAGCTGTTTTTT. This chain connects TRBV9 to TRBJ2-2; 14 bases are shared with TRBD2. The V and J ends lost 4 bases and 1 base, in that order; junction bases with no gene match: 3. This CDR3 contains 17 residues. Per the germline V gene, CDR1 is SGDLS and CDR2 is YYNGEE.

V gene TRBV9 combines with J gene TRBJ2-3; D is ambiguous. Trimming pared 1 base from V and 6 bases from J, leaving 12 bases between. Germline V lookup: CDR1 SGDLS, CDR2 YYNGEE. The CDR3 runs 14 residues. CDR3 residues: CASSVSQVSDTQYF. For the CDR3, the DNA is TGTGCCAGCAGCGTAAGTCAGGTTTCCGATACGCAGTATTTT.

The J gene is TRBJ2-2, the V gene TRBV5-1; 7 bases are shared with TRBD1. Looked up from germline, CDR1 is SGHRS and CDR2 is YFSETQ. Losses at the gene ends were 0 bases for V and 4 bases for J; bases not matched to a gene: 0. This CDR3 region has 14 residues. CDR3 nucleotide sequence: TGCGCCAGCAGCTTGGGGGACAGCACCGGGGAGCTGTTTTTT. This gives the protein CASSLGDSTGELFF.

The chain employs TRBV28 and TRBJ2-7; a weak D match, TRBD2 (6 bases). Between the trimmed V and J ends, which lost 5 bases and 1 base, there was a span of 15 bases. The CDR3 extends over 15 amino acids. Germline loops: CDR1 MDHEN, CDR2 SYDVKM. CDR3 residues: CASSATGRGSYEQYF. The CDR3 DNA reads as TGTGCCAGCAGTGCCACGGGACGGGGGTCCTACGAGCAGTACTTC.

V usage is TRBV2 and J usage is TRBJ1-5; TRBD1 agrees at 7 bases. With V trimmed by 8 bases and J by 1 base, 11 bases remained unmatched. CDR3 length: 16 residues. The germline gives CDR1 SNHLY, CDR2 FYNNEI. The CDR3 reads CASGFSTGISNQPQHF. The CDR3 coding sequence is TGTGCCAGCGGCTTCTCGACAGGGATCAGCAATCAGCCCCAGCATTTT.

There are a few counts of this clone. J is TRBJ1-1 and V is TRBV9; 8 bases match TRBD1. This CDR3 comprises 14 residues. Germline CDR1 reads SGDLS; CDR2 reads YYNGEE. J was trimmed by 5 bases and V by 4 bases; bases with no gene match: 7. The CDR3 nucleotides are TGTGCCAGCAGCCCTGTGGACAGGGCGACTGAAGCTTTCTTT. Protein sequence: CASSPVDRATEAFF.

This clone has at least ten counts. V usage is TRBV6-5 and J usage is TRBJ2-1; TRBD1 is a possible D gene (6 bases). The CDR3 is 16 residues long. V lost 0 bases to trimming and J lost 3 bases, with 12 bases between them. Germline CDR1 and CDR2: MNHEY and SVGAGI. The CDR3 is CASSYSRWTDYNEQFF. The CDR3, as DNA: TGTGCCAGCAGTTACTCCCGTTGGACAGACTACAATGAGCAGTTCTTC.

The chain's CDR3 is CSVEASYNEQFF. For the CDR3, the DNA is TGCAGCGTTGAAGCCAGCTACAATGAGCAGTTCTTC. The chain recombines TRBV29-1 with TRBJ2-1; D remains unclear. Germline V gene lookup returns CDR1 SQVTM and CDR2 ANQGSEA. The CDR3 has 12 amino acids. Trimming took 1 base from V and 3 from J, leaving 4 bases between them.

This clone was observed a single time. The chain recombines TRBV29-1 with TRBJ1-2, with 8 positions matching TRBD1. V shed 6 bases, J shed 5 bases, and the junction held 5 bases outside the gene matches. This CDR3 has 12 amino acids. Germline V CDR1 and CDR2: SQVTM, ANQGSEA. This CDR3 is CSVGQGAYGYTF. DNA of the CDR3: TGCAGCGTCGGACAGGGCGCTTATGGCTACACCTTC. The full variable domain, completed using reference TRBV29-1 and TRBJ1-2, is SAVISQKPSRDICQRGTSLTIQCQVDSQVTMMFWYRQQPGQSLTLIATANQGSEATYESGFVIDKFPISRPNLTFSTLTVSNMSPEDSSIYLCSVGQGAYGYTFGSGTRLTVV.

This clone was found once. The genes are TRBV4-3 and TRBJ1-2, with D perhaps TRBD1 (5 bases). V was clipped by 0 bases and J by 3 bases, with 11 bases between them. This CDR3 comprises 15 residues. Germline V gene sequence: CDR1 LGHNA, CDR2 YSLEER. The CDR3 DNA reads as TGCGCCAGCAGCCAAGAGGGCAGGGTAGACTATGGCTACACCTTC. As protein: CASSQEGRVDYGYTF.